The 22 T cell receptor beta chains in this list originate from one sample, sequenced in a study of T cells in narcolepsy (dated by TCRdb to 2017 to 2018). The library was built by means of the immunoSEQ multiplex PCR assay. The table was pulled from immuneACCESS by TCRdb, which kept in-frame rearrangements only. Such tables lose some clones; where checked, under half of the loss comes from unresolved V genes, and the rest has no known cause. Here the sample has over 15,000 clones; 65% to 90% occur a single time. The biggest ten clones account for around 37% of the sample. Sequencing was done on a sample of memory (CD45RA-) CD4+ T cells from blood. The sample's cell subset or site label is to be understood as: memory T cells sorted ex vivo from peripheral blood. Every receptor here comes from a human donor in good health.

The chain combines TRBV6-5 with TRBJ2-2; TRBD1 might be the D (6 bases). V was clipped by 6 bases and J by 6 bases, with 14 bases between them. Germline CDR1 is MNHEY and CDR2 is SVGAGI. This CDR3 is 14 amino acids long. Here the CDR3 DNA reads TGTGCCAGCAGGACAGGATGGTCGGCCGGGGAGCTGTTTTTT. This codes for CASRTGWSAGELFF.

The chain has TRBV6-1 and TRBJ1-5; no definite D call. From germline, CDR1 is MNHNS and CDR2 SASEGT. V dropped 4 bases and J dropped 0 bases, with 10 bases sitting between them. The CDR3 runs to 15 residues. The CDR3 spells CASSAGRFSNQPQHF. The CDR3, as DNA: TGTGCCAGCAGTGCTGGGAGATTTAGCAATCAGCCCCAGCATTTT.

The rearrangement links TRBV18 to TRBJ2-3, with D unresolved. The ends were cut back, 5 bases at V and 0 bases at J, with 6 bases in the middle. This CDR3 region has 13 residues. Germline V gene lookup returns CDR1 KGHSH and CDR2 LQKENI. CDR3 DNA: TGTGCCAGCTCAGGGGAAAGCACAGATACGCAGTATTTT. Translated, it gives CASSGESTDTQYF.

The rearrangement links TRBV5-1 to TRBJ2-5; TRBD2 matches at 10 bases. The V gene end was trimmed by 3 bases and the J gene end by 4 bases; junction bases not matched to a gene: 6. From germline, CDR1 is SGHRS and CDR2 YFSETQ. This CDR3 spans 15 amino acids. The DNA for the CDR3 is TGCGCCAGCAGCTGGATAGCGGGGGGAGGAGAGACCCAGTACTTC. It yields the protein CASSWIAGGGETQYF.

Worth noting for this clone: At the DNA level, this CDR3 is encoded by other sequences in the same sample as well. The genes are TRBV6-1 and TRBJ2-5; D call uncertain. This CDR3 contains 15 residues. V lost 2 bases and J lost 3, with 13 bases in between. The germline gives CDR1 MNHNS, CDR2 SASEGT. CDR3 amino acids: CASSEYISVEETQYF. In DNA form, the CDR3 reads TGTGCCAGCAGTGAATACATTTCGGTAGAAGAGACCCAGTACTTC.

This clone showed up just once. The chain carries TRBV5-8 and TRBJ1-4; possible D gene TRBD1, 6 bases. V lost 4 bases and J lost 8, with 18 bases in between. The CDR3 is made up of 15 amino acids. Per the germline V gene, CDR1 is SGHTS and CDR2 is YDEGEE. The CDR3 region has the DNA TGTGCCAGCAGCGAAGACAGGACTTACCAAGAAAAACTGTTTTTT. It specifies CASSEDRTYQEKLFF.

CDR3 residues: CASSVRQDEQFF. The CDR3 bases are TGTGCCAGCAGTGTCCGACAGGATGAGCAGTTCTTC. V is TRBV2 and J is TRBJ2-1, with D perhaps TRBD1 (6 bases). This CDR3 is built from 12 residues. Germline V gives CDR1 SNHLY, CDR2 FYNNEI. V shed 4 bases and J shed 8 bases, with 9 bases lying between them.

The V call is TRBV5-1, the J call TRBJ2-3, with a weak D call TRBD2 (5 bases). The CDR3 totals 14 residues. In germline, CDR1 is SGHRS, CDR2 YFSETQ. V dropped 5 bases and J dropped 6 bases, with 16 bases sitting between them. The CDR3 DNA reads as TGCGCCAGCAGGAATGCGGACTTTTGGGATACGCAGTATTTT. Translation: CASRNADFWDTQYF.

The chain employs TRBV5-1 and TRBJ1-4; TRBD1 matches at 7 bases. The CDR3 spans 18 residues. Germline loops: CDR1 SGHRS, CDR2 YFSETQ. The J segment lost 4 bases and the V segment lost 0 bases, leaving 12 bases of the junction unmatched. In DNA, the CDR3 is TGCGCCAGCAGCTTGGGCCCGACAGGGCGGACTTTTAATGAAAAACTGTTTTTT. Its translation: CASSLGPTGRTFNEKLFF.

The V and J genes are TRBV5-1 and TRBJ2-5; maybe TRBD2 (6 bases). Trimming cost V 4 bases and J 2 bases, with 12 bases left between them. The V gene's germline CDR1 is SGHRS and CDR2 YFSETQ. There are 14 residues in the CDR3. DNA for the CDR3: TGCGCCAGCAGCAGTGCCAGCGGGCAAGAGACCCAGTACTTC. It specifies CASSSASGQETQYF. Complete variable domain (other parts from reference TRBV5-1 and TRBJ2-5): KAGVTQTPRYLIKTRGQQVTLSCSPISGHRSVSWYQQTPGQGLQFLFEYFSETQRNKGNFPGRFSGRQFSNSRSEMNVSTLELGDSALYLCASSSASGQETQYFGPGTRLLVL.

The chain couples TRBV27 to TRBJ2-3; maybe TRBD1 (5 bases). The V gene's germline CDR1 is MNHEY and CDR2 SMNVEV (reference sequence). The V end was cut by 11 bases, the J end by 5 bases, with 29 bases between. The CDR3 runs 17 residues. The DNA of the CDR3 is TGTGCCGGATCCTATAGCAGGGTGGGCGTCCTCGAAGATACGCAGTATTTT. It is translated as CAGSYSRVGVLEDTQYF.

V usage is TRBV19 and J usage is TRBJ2-5; possibly TRBD1 or TRBD2 for D (5 bases each). The CDR3 contains 14 residues. The germline V and J ends were trimmed by 5 bases and 5 bases, with 15 bases remaining between them. Germline CDR1 reads LNHDA; CDR2 reads SQIVND (reference sequence). The CDR3 region is CASSFRDLRETQYF. CDR3 DNA sequence: TGTGCCAGTAGTTTTCGGGACCTACGCGAGACCCAGTACTTC.

The genes are TRBV29-1 and TRBJ2-7; 8 positions match TRBD1. After removal of 4 bases from V and 2 bases from J, the junction contained 19 bases not matched to a gene. This CDR3 has 18 amino acids. Germline-derived CDR1 and CDR2 are SQVTM and ANQGSEA. This CDR3 reads CSVVAARQGIGGAYEQYF. CDR3 in DNA: TGCAGCGTTGTCGCCGCGAGACAGGGGATTGGAGGGGCCTACGAGCAGTACTTC.

The rearrangement joins TRBV28 to TRBJ1-1; TRBD1 is a possible D gene (6 bases). Germline V gene lookup returns CDR1 MDHEN and CDR2 SYDVKM. CDR3 length equals 14 residues. V was cut by 8 bases and J by 5 bases, with 18 bases left in between. CDR3 sequence: CASATQGWRTEAFF. For the CDR3, the DNA is TGTGCCAGCGCCACTCAGGGGTGGAGAACTGAAGCTTTCTTT.

In DNA, the CDR3 is TGTGCCAGCAGTGAAAATCCCGCGGGATCGTCCCGTGAGCAGTTCTTC. It is translated as CASSENPAGSSREQFF. This chain joins TRBV25-1 and TRBJ2-1; a possible D gene is TRBD2 (6 bases). The CDR3 contains 16 residues. V lost 2 bases, J lost 9 bases, and 20 bases lay in between. Germline V gene data show CDR1 as MGHDK and CDR2 as SYGVNS. Together with reference TRBV25-1 and TRBJ2-1, the CDR3 gives the full variable domain: EADIYQTPRYLVIGTGKKITLECSQTMGHDKMYWYQQDPGMELHLIHYSYGVNSTEKGDLSSESTVSRIRTEHFPLTLESARPSHTSQYLCASSENPAGSSREQFFGPGTRLTVL.

J is TRBJ2-6 and V is TRBV4-1, with 10 nucleotides matching TRBD2. V lost 0 bases to trimming and J lost 0 bases; unmatched junction nucleotides: 11. Germline V gene sequence: CDR1 MGHRA, CDR2 YSYEKL. The CDR3 contains 21 residues. CDR3 amino acids: CASSQEALGSGGNSGANVLTF. The CDR3 bases are TGCGCCAGCAGCCAAGAAGCGTTGGGTAGCGGGGGGAACTCTGGGGCCAACGTCCTGACTTTC.

The chain recombines TRBV19 with TRBJ1-6; 7 bases line up with TRBD1. The CDR3 totals 16 residues. After removal of 5 bases from V and 10 bases from J, the junction contained 14 bases not matched to a gene. Germline V gives CDR1 LNHDA, CDR2 SQIVND (reference sequence). This CDR3 is CASSFTTGAVGSPLHF. CDR3 DNA sequence: TGTGCCAGTAGTTTTACCACAGGGGCCGTCGGATCACCCCTCCACTTT.

This chain joins TRBV2 and TRBJ1-1; possibly TRBD1 for D (6 bases). Trimming stripped 6 bases from V and 5 bases from J, with 19 bases between. There are 15 residues in the CDR3. The germline gives CDR1 SNHLY, CDR2 FYNNEI. For the CDR3, the DNA is TGTGCCAGCAGAGACCACAGGGCCATGGGTACTGAAGCTTTCTTT. Translated: CASRDHRAMGTEAFF.

This clone was seen once. V gene TRBV5-1 combines with J gene TRBJ2-5, with TRBD1 matching over 7 bases. In germline, CDR1 is SGHRS, CDR2 YFSETQ. CDR3 size: 13 residues. Trimming at V came to 4 bases and at J to 5 bases, leaving 5 bases not matched to a gene. CDR3 bases: TGCGCCAGCAGCCCGGGACAGCGGGAGACCCAGTACTTC. It yields the protein CASSPGQRETQYF.

The chain recombines TRBV6-1 with TRBJ1-1; D might be TRBD1 (5 bases). This CDR3 has 12 residues. The germline V gene encodes CDR1 MNHNS and CDR2 SASEGT. V lost 0 bases and J 8 bases, leaving 7 bases between the germline ends. The CDR3 region has the DNA TGTGCCAGCAGTGAAGCCGGGGGGGAAGCTTTCTTT. Its protein is CASSEAGGEAFF.

This chain uses TRBV6-1 with TRBJ2-1, with D possibly being TRBD1 (6 bases). Per germline, CDR1 MNHNS and CDR2 SASEGT. Trimming pared 4 bases from V and 6 bases from J, leaving 10 bases between. The CDR3 consists of 13 residues. The CDR3 loop reads CASSGTEINEQFF. For the CDR3, the DNA is TGTGCCAGCAGTGGGACAGAAATCAATGAGCAGTTCTTC.

The V and J genes are TRBV19 and TRBJ2-7, with TRBD2 matching over 8 bases. Trimming cost V 1 base and J 6 bases; bases outside gene matches: 5. Per germline, CDR1 LNHDA and CDR2 SQIVND (reference sequence). This CDR3 spans 14 amino acids. CDR3 DNA sequence: TGTGCCAGTAGTATAGCGGGAGGGCCGGGCGAGCAGTACTTC. Encoded protein: CASSIAGGPGEQYF.